These T cell receptor beta chains were read from a single sample in a study of memory CD4+ T cells and cytomegalovirus serostatus. Generated by immunoSEQ multiplex PCR, the TCRdb table keeps only in-frame clones and is missing some. Among some 64,000 clones listed, 82% were seen once. The sample consisted of memory CD4+ T cells from blood. These receptors were taken from an adult in good health and CMV-seronegative. CDR3s leave out the opening cysteine and the closing phenylalanine or tryptophan.

TRBJ2-6	TRBV7-6	ASSLALGIPGDRGPGANVLT
TRBJ2-5	TRBV19	ASRDTGTETQY
TRBJ2-3	TRBV7-9	ASRGGWGQGTDTQY
TRBJ1-5	TRBV2	ASSEGPHLH
TRBJ2-7	TRBV5-1	ASSSPLAGERGEQY
TRBJ1-1	TRBV5-4	ASSLAGAGDAF
TRBJ1-5	TRBV15	ATSTVTEPQH
TRBJ1-1	TRBV18	ASSPGQGQRTEAF
TRBJ1-2	TRBV30	AWGQGNYGYT
TRBJ2-7	TRBV6-1	ASSEQGYEQY
TRBJ2-7	TRBV7-8	ASSATGERLEQY
TRBJ1-2	TRBV7-3	ASSSGPSAGGYT
TRBJ1-2	TRBV18	ASSPGGAKNYGYT
TRBJ2-5	TRBV9	ASSEGIRTLAGETQY
TRBJ2-3	TRBV5-1	ASSRIQGEGTDTQY
TRBJ2-5	TRBV11-2	ASSSGFLRETQY
.	TRBV5-8	ASSPLQSGPYEQY
TRBJ1-6	TRBV18	ASARERLNSPLH
TRBJ2-2	TRBV5-1	ASYGGENTGELF
TRBJ2-3	TRBV11-2	ASSLGSSSRGTDTQY
TRBJ1-4	TRBV19	ASTAETGFGKLF
TRBJ1-1	TRBV7-2	ASSLNRASIRAF